The present T cell receptor (beta chain) was sequenced within a study of breast tumors, draining lymph nodes, adjacent tissues. Study-wide results and limits: Tumor and nontumor repertoires were significantly more similar in luminal-like than in basal-like breast cancer. Tumors had less TCR diversity than lymph nodes, more than nontumor tissue. Tumor T cell lymph node origin was a supported hypothesis, not proven.

This clonotype was observed at least ten times. Its target is unknown. Samples came from axillary lymph nodes draining the breast cancer. TCRdb reanalysed the multiplex PCR reads using MiXCR and keeps one entry per CDR3 protein. The data hold 100,000 or so distinct CDR3 sequences, with roughly 20% observed a single time. CDR3 size: 12 residues. Germline values: CDR1 SNHLY, CDR2 FYNNEI. The V end was cut by 4 bases, the J end by 10 bases, with 12 bases between. Input material: axillary lymph node tissue. The genes are TRBV2 and TRBJ2-3; D gene unclear. This clonotype originated in a female donor with breast cancer. Some clones in this sample may be carry-over from other donors' samples. DNA of the CDR3: TGTGCCAGCAGTGTAGAGGATAGGTCGCAGTATTTT. It translates to CASSVEDRSQYF.